Below are 10 T cell receptor beta chains sequenced from a single sample in a study of blood T cell repertoires in COVID-19. Sequencing used immunoSEQ multiplex PCR; TCRdb keeps in-frame clones, though not all of them. The table shows 150,000 to 200,000 clones, with 80% to 90% occurring only once. Sequencing was done on a sample of peripheral blood. The receptors were gathered from a woman in her forties or fifties with acute or convalescent COVID-19.

This chain links TRBV7-9 with TRBJ2-7; a possible D gene is TRBD2 (5 bases). The CDR3 consists of 13 residues. The V end was cut by 4 bases, the J end by 5 bases, with 12 bases between. Looked up from germline, CDR1 is SEHNR and CDR2 is FQNEAQ (reference sequence). CDR3 sequence: CASSSEGPDEQYF. In nucleotides, the CDR3 is TGTGCCAGCAGCTCCGAGGGTCCGGACGAGCAGTACTTC.

The genes are TRBV6-6 and TRBJ2-1; the match to TRBD1 covers 8 bases. Germline values: CDR1 MNHNY, CDR2 SVGAGI (reference sequence). CDR3 length equals 16 residues. Trimming removed 5 bases from V and 5 bases from J; junction bases left unmatched: 11. The CDR3 DNA is TGTGCCAGCAGTCGACCCGACAGGGGATCCCACAATGAGCAGTTCTTC. Translation gives CASSRPDRGSHNEQFF.

CDR3 loop: CAISDTDGQAGEQYF. CDR3 in DNA: TGTGCCATCAGTGACACCGACGGACAGGCTGGCGAGCAGTACTTC. This chain joins TRBV10-3 and TRBJ2-7, with 7 bases matching TRBD1. V lost 3 bases and J lost 6; bases outside the gene matches: 11. Per germline, CDR1 ENHRY and CDR2 SYGVKD. CDR3 length: 15 residues.

The chain combines TRBV6-1 with TRBJ2-3, with TRBD2 matching 12 bases. The CDR3 length is 18 residues. Germline V gene sequence: CDR1 MNHNS, CDR2 SASEGT. The ends lost 1 base at V and 4 bases at J; junction bases unmatched: 9. The CDR3 spells CASSEGLGLAGRADTQYF. The CDR3 region has the DNA TGTGCCAGCAGTGAAGGGCTCGGACTAGCGGGGAGGGCAGATACGCAGTATTTT.

V and J are TRBV27 and TRBJ2-5, with 7 bases matching TRBD2. CDR1 and CDR2 (germline): MNHEY, SMNVEV (reference sequence). The CDR3 totals 14 residues. After removal of 6 bases from V and 5 bases from J, the junction contained 9 bases not matched to a gene. The DNA for the CDR3 is TGTGCCAGCAGCGGGAGGCGAGGGAGGGAGACCCAGTACTTC. Translation gives CASSGRRGRETQYF.

The J gene is TRBJ2-7, the V gene TRBV6-4; D is uncertain. Trimming removed 2 bases at V and 2 bases at J, with 7 bases between. The germline V gene has CDR1 MRHNA and CDR2 SNTAGT. The CDR3 consists of 13 residues. The CDR3 DNA sequence: TGTGCCAGCAGTGACCCCTATACCTACGAGCAGTACTTC. It is translated as CASSDPYTYEQYF.

The chain couples TRBV21-1 to TRBJ2-1; no check of the table's D call, TRBD2, against the DNA was made. TRBV21-1 is a documented pseudogene. This CDR3 comprises 20 residues. The CDR3 nucleotides read TGTGCCAGCAGCACTCAACGCTCCGGGACTAGCGGAAACTCCTACAATGAGCAGTTCTTC. Its translation: CASSTQRSGTSGNSYNEQFF.

This clone was seen a handful of times. The chain employs TRBV5-1 and TRBJ2-2; 8 positions agree with TRBD1. The CDR3 runs 13 residues. V lost 7 bases to trimming and J lost 3 bases; unmatched junction nucleotides: 2. Germline loops: CDR1 SGHRS, CDR2 YFSETQ. CDR3 bases: TGCGCCAGCGGACAGGGCTACACCGGGGAGCTGTTTTTT. This sequence encodes CASGQGYTGELFF.

V is TRBV7-9 and J is TRBJ2-5; TRBD1 might be the D (6 bases). Germline V CDR1 and CDR2: SEHNR, FQNEAQ (reference sequence). The CDR3 consists of 16 residues. V shed 5 bases and J shed 1 base, with 17 bases lying between them. Here the CDR3 DNA reads TGTGCCAGCAGCAGGGGGTACAATCCCCCCCAAGAGACCCAGTACTTC. This sequence encodes CASSRGYNPPQETQYF.

The chain couples TRBV18 to TRBJ2-3, with D possibly matching TRBD1 (6 bases). The V and J ends lost 0 bases and 4 bases respectively, with 17 bases between them. Looked up from germline, CDR1 is KGHSH and CDR2 is LQKENI. The CDR3 consists of 17 residues. CDR3 coding DNA: TGTGCCAGCTCACCACCAAGGGCAGGGGTGGTCGCAGATACGCAGTATTTT. Translating gives CASSPPRAGVVADTQYF.